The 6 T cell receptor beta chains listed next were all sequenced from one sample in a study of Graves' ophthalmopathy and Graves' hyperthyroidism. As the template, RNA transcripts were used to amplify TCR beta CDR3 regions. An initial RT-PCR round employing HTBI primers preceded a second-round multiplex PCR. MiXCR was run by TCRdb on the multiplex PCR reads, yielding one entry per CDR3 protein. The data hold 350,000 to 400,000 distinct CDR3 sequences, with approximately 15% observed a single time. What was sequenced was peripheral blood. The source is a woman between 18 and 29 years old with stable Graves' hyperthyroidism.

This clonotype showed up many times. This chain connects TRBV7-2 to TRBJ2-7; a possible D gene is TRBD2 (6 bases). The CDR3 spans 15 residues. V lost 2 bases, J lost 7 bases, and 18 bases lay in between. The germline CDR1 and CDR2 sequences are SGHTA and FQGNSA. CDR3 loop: CASSLMGTAALEQYF. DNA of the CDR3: TGTGCCAGCAGCTTAATGGGGACTGCGGCCCTTGAGCAGTACTTC.

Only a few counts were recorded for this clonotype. The CDR3 region has the DNA TGTGCCAGCAGCCACTACCCCCCCGGACAGGGTCTACCTGAAGCTTTCTTT. It codes for CASSHYPPGQGLPEAFF. The chain joins TRBV4-2 to TRBJ1-1; 8 nucleotides line up with TRBD1. The CDR3 contains 17 residues. CDR1 is LGHNA and CDR2 is YNFKEQ in the germline V gene. With 3 bases clipped from V and 6 bases from J, the junction kept 15 bases outside the gene matches.

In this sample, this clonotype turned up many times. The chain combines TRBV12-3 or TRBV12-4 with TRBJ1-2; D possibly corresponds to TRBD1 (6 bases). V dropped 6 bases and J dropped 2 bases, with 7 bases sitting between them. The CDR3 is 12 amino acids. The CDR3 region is CASRQGNYGYTF. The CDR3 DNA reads TGTGCCAGCAGACAGGGAAACTATGGCTACACCTTC.

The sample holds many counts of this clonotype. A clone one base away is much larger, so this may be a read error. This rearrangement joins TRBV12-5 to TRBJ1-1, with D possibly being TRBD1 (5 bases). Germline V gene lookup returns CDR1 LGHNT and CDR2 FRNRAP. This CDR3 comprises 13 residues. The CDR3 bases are TGTGCTAGTGGAAACTCAGGGCAGACTGAAGCTTGCTTT. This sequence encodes CASGNSGQTEACF. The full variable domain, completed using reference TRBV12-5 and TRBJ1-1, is DARVTQTPRHKVTEMGQEVTMRCQPILGHNTVFWYRQTMMQGLELLAYFRNRAPLDDSGMPKDRFSAEMPDATLATLKIQPSEPRDSAVYFCASGNSGQTEACFGQGTRLTVV.

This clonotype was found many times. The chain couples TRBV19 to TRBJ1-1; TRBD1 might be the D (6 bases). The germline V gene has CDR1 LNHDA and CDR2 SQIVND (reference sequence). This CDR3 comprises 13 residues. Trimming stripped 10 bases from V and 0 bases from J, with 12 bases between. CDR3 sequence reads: CATQGPLNTEAFF. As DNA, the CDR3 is TGTGCCACACAGGGACCCTTGAACACTGAAGCTTTCTTT. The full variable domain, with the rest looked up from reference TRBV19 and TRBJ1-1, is DGGITQSPKYLFRKEGQNVTLSCEQNLNHDAMYWYRQDPGQGLRLIYYSQIVNDFQKGDIAEGYSVSREKKESFPLTVTSAQKNPTAFYLCATQGPLNTEAFFGQGTRLTVV.

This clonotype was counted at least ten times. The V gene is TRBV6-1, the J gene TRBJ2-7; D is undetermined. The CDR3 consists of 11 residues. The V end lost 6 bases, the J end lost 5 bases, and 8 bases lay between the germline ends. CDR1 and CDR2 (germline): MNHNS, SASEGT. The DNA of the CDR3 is TGTGCCAGCAGCGTCCTGGACGAGCAGTACTTC. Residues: CASSVLDEQYF.